The 15 T cell receptor beta chains listed next were all sequenced from one sample in a study of T cells in Graves' hyperthyroidism and ophthalmopathy (dated by TCRdb to about 2019). Library construction relied on multiplex PCR. Sequencing was performed on an Illumina HiSeq 2000. TCR beta CDR3 regions were amplified from RNA transcripts. The TCR CDR3 was subjected to a first round of RT-PCR using the HTBI primer set and the Qiagen OneStep RT-PCR kit. TCRdb reworked the public reads: Q25 trimming with fastp, MiXCR clone assembly, productive beta chains retained. Records with the same CDR3 protein are collapsed into one entry carrying the most frequent genes and DNA. For this sample the table gives some 740,000 distinct CDR3 sequences, of which 13% to 15% were detected only once. Roughly a tenth of the sample goes to the ten largest clones. The source material was blood. The source is a woman younger than 30 with Graves' hyperthyroidism.

Ten or more counts support this clonotype. V gene TRBV20-1 combines with J gene TRBJ1-5; the D is unclear. Germline V lookup: CDR1 DFQATT, CDR2 SNEGSKA (reference sequence). Trimming took 2 bases from V and 2 from J, leaving 13 bases between them. The length of the CDR3 is 15 residues. CDR3 in DNA: TGCAGTGCTAGACACGGCAGTTATGGCAATCAGCCCCAGCATTTT. Encoded protein: CSARHGSYGNQPQHF.

This chain connects TRBV6-1 to TRBJ2-1, with 16 bases identical to TRBD2. V lost 6 bases, J lost 5 bases, and 4 bases stayed unmatched. This CDR3 spans 16 amino acids. Germline CDR1 and CDR2: MNHNS and SASEGT. CDR3 bases: TGTGCCAGCAGGGGACTAGCGGGAGGGTACCACAATGAGCAGTTCTTC. It specifies CASRGLAGGYHNEQFF.

This clonotype was seen repeatedly, ten times or more. The chain's CDR3 is CASSLTGVTEAFF. CDR3 bases: TGTGCCAGCAGTTTAACAGGGGTTACTGAAGCTTTCTTT. The genes are TRBV27 and TRBJ1-1; 7 nucleotides align to TRBD1. The CDR3 is 13 amino acids. CDR1 and CDR2 from the germline V gene are MNHEY and SMNVEV (reference sequence). With 2 bases clipped from V and 5 bases from J, the junction kept 2 bases outside the gene matches.

The chain recombines TRBV7-9 with TRBJ2-1; 8 positions match TRBD2. Trimming at V came to 7 bases and at J to 5 bases, leaving 10 bases not matched to a gene. The CDR3 contains 15 residues. Looked up from germline, CDR1 is SEHNR and CDR2 is FQNEAQ (reference sequence). CDR3 nucleotides: TGTGCCAGCACATGGGGACTAGAGGAAAACAATGAGCAGTTCTTC. Translating it yields CASTWGLEENNEQFF.

The chain joins TRBV30 to TRBJ2-2; possibly TRBD1 for D (5 bases). The CDR3 totals 20 residues. Trimming pared 0 bases from V and 0 bases from J, leaving 23 bases between. Germline CDR1 is GTSNPN and CDR2 is SVGIG (reference sequence). The CDR3 DNA reads TGTGCCTGGAGTGTGTGGTTTCAGGGAAAGGGTTCCGCGAACACCGGGGAGCTGTTTTTT. The encoded protein is CAWSVWFQGKGSANTGELFF. The variable domain in full, completed from reference TRBV30 and TRBJ2-2, reads SQTIHQWPATLVQPVGSPLSLECTVEGTSNPNLYWYRQAAGRGLQLLFYSVGIGQISSEVPQNLSASRPQDRQFILSSKKLLLSDSGFYLCAWSVWFQGKGSANTGELFFGEGSRLTVL.

V gene TRBV19 combines with J gene TRBJ2-7, with 10 positions matching TRBD1. This CDR3 region has 15 residues. Per germline, CDR1 LNHDA and CDR2 SQIVND (reference sequence). With V trimmed by 8 bases and J by 2 bases, 9 bases remained unmatched. This CDR3 is CASADLGTGAYEQYF. CDR3 nucleotides: TGTGCCAGTGCGGATCTCGGGACAGGGGCCTACGAGCAGTACTTC.

This clonotype was recorded many times. V and J are TRBV16 and TRBJ2-1; 12 nucleotides align to TRBD1. The CDR3 runs 15 residues. CDR1 and CDR2 (germline): KGHSY, FQNENV. V shed 4 bases, J shed 10 bases, and the junction held 8 bases outside the gene matches. CDR3 amino acids: CASSRPGQGAGEQFF. The CDR3 nucleotides are TGTGCCAGCAGCCGGCCGGGACAGGGGGCAGGGGAGCAGTTCTTC.

The sample holds a few counts of this clonotype. The CDR3: CATGTGRSSGELFF. The CDR3 DNA reads TGTGCCACGGGGACTGGTCGATCTTCGGGGGAGCTGTTTTTT. The V and J genes are TRBV6-1 and TRBJ2-2; D is perhaps TRBD2 (6 bases). Germline V gene lookup returns CDR1 MNHNS and CDR2 SASEGT. The length of the CDR3 is 14 residues. Trimming stripped 10 bases from V and 8 bases from J, with 20 bases between.

This clonotype was recorded at least ten times. V is TRBV7-6 and J is TRBJ2-7; tentatively, D is TRBD1 (6 bases). The CDR3 has 14 amino acids. The V gene lost 5 bases and the J gene lost 2 bases, with 13 bases spanning the gap. CDR1 and CDR2 from the germline V gene are SGHVS and FNYEAQ. In DNA, the CDR3 is TGTGCCAGCAGCGCGGGTCAGGGGCCCTACGAGCAGTACTTC. This sequence encodes CASSAGQGPYEQYF.

The chain uses TRBV20-1 and TRBJ1-1, with 7 bases aligning to TRBD1. The CDR3 is 12 amino acids. Germline lookup yields CDR1 DFQATT and CDR2 SNEGSKA (reference sequence). V was pared by 6 bases and J by 3 bases, with 4 bases of the junction left unmatched. CDR3 sequence: CSATDRDTEAFF. DNA for the CDR3: TGCAGTGCCACAGACAGGGACACTGAAGCTTTCTTT.

This clonotype was counted at least ten times. The DNA of the CDR3 is TGTGCCACTTGGGACAGGGGGTACACTGAAGCTTTCTTT. This codes for CATWDRGYTEAFF. The rearrangement uses TRBV24-1 and TRBJ1-1; 11 bases are shared with TRBD1. V gave up 10 bases and J gave up 3 bases; unmatched junction bases: 3. Germline V CDR1 and CDR2: KGHDR, SFDVKD. This CDR3 contains 13 residues.

The rearrangement joins TRBV6-1 to TRBJ1-4; TRBD1 matches 9 bases. CDR1 MNHNS and CDR2 SASEGT come from the germline V gene. The trim removed 10 bases at V and 7 bases at J, leaving 10 bases unmatched. This CDR3 is 14 amino acids long. CDR3 coding DNA: TGTGCCACCACACCCTCGGGACAGGGTGAAAAACTGTTTTTT. It specifies CATTPSGQGEKLFF.

The chain combines TRBV15 with TRBJ1-1, with no clear D. Trimming took 0 bases from V and 3 from J, leaving 5 bases between them. This CDR3 is 13 amino acids long. Germline assignment: CDR1 LNHNV and CDR2 YYDKDF (reference sequence). This chain's CDR3 is CATSRDQHTEAFF. The CDR3 DNA is TGTGCCACCAGCAGAGATCAGCACACTGAAGCTTTCTTT.

This clonotype was recorded a few times. The chain is built from TRBV28 and TRBJ2-3; D not certain. Germline-derived CDR1 and CDR2 are MDHEN and SYDVKM. Deletions cut 3 bases from V and 1 base from J, with 17 bases between. CDR3 length equals 17 residues. In DNA form, the CDR3 reads TGTGCCAGCAGTTTCGATAGGGTTTTGAGAGGCACAGATACGCAGTATTTT. Its translation: CASSFDRVLRGTDTQYF.

Only a few counts were recorded for this clonotype. This rearrangement joins TRBV4-3 to TRBJ2-1, with D possibly called TRBD1 or TRBD2 (5 bases each). Looked up from germline, CDR1 is LGHNA and CDR2 is YSLEER. V shed 0 bases and J shed 6 bases, with 12 bases lying between them. CDR3 length equals 15 residues. The CDR3 DNA follows: TGCGCCAGCAGCCAAGATAGGGGACCGGGCAATGAGCAGTTCTTC. Translated, it gives CASSQDRGPGNEQFF.